This T cell receptor (beta chain) was recorded in a study of immune characterization of retroperitoneal liposarcoma. A single record per CDR3 protein comes from TCRdb applying MiXCR to the PCR reads. The table records around 7,000 distinct CDR3 sequences, approximately 28% of them present only once. This CDR3 contains 15 residues. Germline V gene sequence: CDR1 SGHTA, CDR2 FQGNSA. V dropped 1 base and J dropped 5; count of bases not matched to a gene: 7. Source material: blood. The chain uses TRBV7-2 and TRBJ2-5; 7 nucleotides match TRBD2. The origin of this receptor is a male donor with retroperitoneal liposarcoma. CDR3 DNA sequence: TGTGCCAGCAGCTTAGGTCAGCGGGATGGGGAGACCCAGTACTTC. Encoded protein: CASSLGQRDGETQYF.